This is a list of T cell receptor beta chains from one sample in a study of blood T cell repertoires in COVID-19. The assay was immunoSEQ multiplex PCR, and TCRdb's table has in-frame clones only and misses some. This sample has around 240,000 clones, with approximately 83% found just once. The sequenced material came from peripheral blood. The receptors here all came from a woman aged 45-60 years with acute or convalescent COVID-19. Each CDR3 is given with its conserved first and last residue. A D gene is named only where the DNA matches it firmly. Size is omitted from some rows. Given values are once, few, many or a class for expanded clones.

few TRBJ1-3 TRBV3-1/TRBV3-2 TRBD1 TGTGCCAGCAGCCAACGATCCGGGACAGGGGCAGGAAACACCATATATTTT CASSQRSGTGAGNTIYF
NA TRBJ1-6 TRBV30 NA TGTGCCTGGAGTTCCACCGGGACAATTGGCAATTCACCCCTCCACTTT CAWSSTGTIGNSPLHF
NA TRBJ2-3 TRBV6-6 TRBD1 TGTGCCAGCAGTTCCCTAGACAGGGGGAGCACAGATACGCAGTATTTT CASSSLDRGSTDTQYF
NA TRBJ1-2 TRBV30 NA TGTGCCTGGGACACAGGTTATTATGGCTACACCTTC CAWDTGYYGYTF
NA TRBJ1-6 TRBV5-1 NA TGCGCCAGCAGCTTGGAACAGGGACCTAATTCACCCCTCCACTTT CASSLEQGPNSPLHF
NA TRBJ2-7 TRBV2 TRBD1 TGTGCCAGCAGTTTGAAGGGACAGGGGCAGGGCGAGCAGTACTTC CASSLKGQGQGEQYF
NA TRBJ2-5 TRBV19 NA TGTGCCAGTAGTATAGGCGGAGTAGAGACCCAGTACTTC CASSIGGVETQYF
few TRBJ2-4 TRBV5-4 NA TGTGCCAGCAGCTCCCACCGGAGCGAGGACATTCAGTACTTC CASSSHRSEDIQYF
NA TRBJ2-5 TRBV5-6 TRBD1 TGTGCCAGCAGCTTGGACTTTGGGACAGGTCAAGAGACCCAGTACTTC CASSLDFGTGQETQYF
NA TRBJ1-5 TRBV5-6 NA TGTGCCAGCACCCTCCGGGCAGGGGGCAATCAGCCCCAGCATTTT CASTLRAGGNQPQHF
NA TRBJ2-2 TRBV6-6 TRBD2 TGTGCCAGCAGACCCTGGCTAGCGGGGGATACCGGGGAGCTGTTTTTT CASRPWLAGDTGELFF
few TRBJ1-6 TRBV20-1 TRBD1 TGCAGTGCTAGTCAAGGACAGGGGTCCTATAATTCACCCCTCCACTTT CSASQGQGSYNSPLHF
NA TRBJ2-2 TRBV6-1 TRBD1 TGTGCCAGCAGTCATAACAGGGGATCGGCCGGGGAGCTGTTTTTT CASSHNRGSAGELFF
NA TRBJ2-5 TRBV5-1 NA TGCGCCAGCAGCTTGTTCCGGGGGGCGGAGACCCAGTACTTC CASSLFRGAETQYF
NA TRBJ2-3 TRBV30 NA TGTGCCTGGAGTGCTTTAAGCGGTCTCACAGATACGCAGTATTTT CAWSALSGLTDTQYF
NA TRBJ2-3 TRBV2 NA TGTGCCAGCAGTGGGGTTTTGCGGGGCACAGATACGCAGTATTTT CASSGVLRGTDTQYF
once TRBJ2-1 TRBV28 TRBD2 TGTGCCAGCAGCCGTAAAAGCGGGAGGGCCTGGAATGAGCAGTTCTTC CASSRKSGRAWNEQFF
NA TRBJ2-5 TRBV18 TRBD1 TGTGCCAGCTCACCACAAAGGACAGGGTGGGAGACCCAGTACTTC CASSPQRTGWETQYF
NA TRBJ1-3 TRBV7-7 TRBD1 TGTGCCAGCAGCTCCACCGTCCCGGGACAGGGGGCAGACTCTGGAAACACCATATATTTT CASSSTVPGQGADSGNTIYF
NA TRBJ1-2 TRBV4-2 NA TGTGCCAGCAGCCAAGATCCCATACCGACAGGACTTTATGGCTACACCTTC CASSQDPIPTGLYGYTF
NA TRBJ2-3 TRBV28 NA TGTGCCAGCACTCCTCGGAGACCGAGCACAGATACGCAGTATTTT CASTPRRPSTDTQYF
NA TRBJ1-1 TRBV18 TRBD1 TGTGCCAGCTCACCTCAACAGGGGGCGGGGACTGAAGCTTTCTTT CASSPQQGAGTEAFF
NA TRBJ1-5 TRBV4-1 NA TGCGCCAGCAGCCAAGATCTAATCCGGGGCAATCAGCCCCAGCATTTT CASSQDLIRGNQPQHF
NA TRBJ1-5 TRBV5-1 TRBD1 TGCGCCAGCAGCTTGGGGACAGGGACAACCAATCAGCCCCAGCATTTT CASSLGTGTTNQPQHF
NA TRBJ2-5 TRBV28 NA TGTGCCAGCAGTCCCTCTACGTCTCAAGAGACCCAGTACTTC CASSPSTSQETQYF
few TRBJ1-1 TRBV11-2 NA TGTGCCAGCAGCTCGGGGGGTTGGGGTGAAGCTTTCTTT CASSSGGWGEAFF
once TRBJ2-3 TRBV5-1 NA TGCGCCAGCAGCCGGACTCGCCACCCAGATACGCAGTATTTT CASSRTRHPDTQYF
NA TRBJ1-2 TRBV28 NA TGTGCCAGCAGAACGGACAGTCGCAAGGGGGGCTACACCTTC CASRTDSRKGGYTF
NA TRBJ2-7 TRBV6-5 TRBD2 TGTGCCAGCAGTTACGCCGTAACTAGCGGCGAGCAGTACTTC CASSYAVTSGEQYF
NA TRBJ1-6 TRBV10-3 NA TGTGCCATCAGTGAGTCTTGGGCAGGGAACAATTCACCCCTCCACTTT CAISESWAGNNSPLHF
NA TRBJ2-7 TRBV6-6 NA TGTGCCAGCAGTTACAACAGGGCCGACTCCTACGAGCAGTACTTC CASSYNRADSYEQYF
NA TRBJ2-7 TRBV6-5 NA TGTGCCGCCCGACAGGTTTCCTACGAGCAGTACTTC CAARQVSYEQYF
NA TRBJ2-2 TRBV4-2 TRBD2 TGTGCCAGCAGCCAGCCGGGACTAGCGTCCGGGGAGCTGTTTTTT CASSQPGLASGELFF
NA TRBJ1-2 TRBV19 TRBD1 TGTGCCAGTAGTGGGGACAGCTATAACTATGGCTACACCTTC CASSGDSYNYGYTF
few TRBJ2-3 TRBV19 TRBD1 TGTGCCAGTAGCGTTAGAGAGGGGGCGTCTGATACGCAGTATTTT CASSVREGASDTQYF
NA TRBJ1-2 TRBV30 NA TGTGCCTGGAGTGTCTCACAGGAAGGGATCACCTTC CAWSVSQEGITF
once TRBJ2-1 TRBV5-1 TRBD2 TGCGCCAGCAGCATCTCTACCGGGACTAGCGGCTACAATGAGCAGTTCTTC CASSISTGTSGYNEQFF
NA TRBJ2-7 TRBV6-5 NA TGTGCCAGCATCAGGGAAAACTACGAGCAGTACTTC CASIRENYEQYF
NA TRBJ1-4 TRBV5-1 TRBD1 TGCGCCAGCAGCCCGGGGACAGAGCAGGACGAAAAACTGTTTTTT CASSPGTEQDEKLFF
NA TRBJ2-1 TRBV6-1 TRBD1 TGTGCCAGCAGTGAAAGGACAGGTGACAATGAGCAGTTCTTC CASSERTGDNEQFF
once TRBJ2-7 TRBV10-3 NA TGTGCCATCAGTGCTTCCTACGAGCAGTACTTC CAISASYEQYF
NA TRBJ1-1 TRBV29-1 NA TGCAGCGTTGGGCATGGACAGTACCTGAACACTGAAGCTTTCTTT CSVGHGQYLNTEAFF
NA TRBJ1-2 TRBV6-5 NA TGTGCCAGCAGTTACCTCGGGGGGAGCTACACCTTC CASSYLGGSYTF
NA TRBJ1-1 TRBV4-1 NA TGCGCCAGCAGCCACCCACAGGGACTGAACACTGAAGCTTTCTTT CASSHPQGLNTEAFF
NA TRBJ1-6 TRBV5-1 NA TGCGCCAGCAGCGTCGGGAATAATAATTCACCCCTCCACTTT CASSVGNNNSPLHF
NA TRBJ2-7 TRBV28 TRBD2 TGTGCCAGCAGTTTATATTACGTTCGGGCGGGGGTGGCCCGGGACGTCTACGAGCAGTACTTC CASSLYYVRAGVARDVYEQYF
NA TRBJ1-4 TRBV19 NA TGTGCCAGTAGTATCGTAAGGGCGCATAGGACATCAACTAATGAAAAACTGTTTTTT CASSIVRAHRTSTNEKLFF
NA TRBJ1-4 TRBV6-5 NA TGTGCCAGCAGTTACAATACAGGGCCCCCTGAAAAACTGTTTTTT CASSYNTGPPEKLFF
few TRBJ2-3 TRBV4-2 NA TGTGCCAGCAGCCAAGAGCATAGCGGTAGCACAGATACGCAGTATTTT CASSQEHSGSTDTQYF
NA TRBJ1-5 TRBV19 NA TGTGCCAGTAGTGTAACCAGGGTCCGTCAGCCCCAGCATTTT CASSVTRVRQPQHF
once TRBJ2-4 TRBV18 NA TGTGCCAGCCGAACAGGGATCGGGGAGAACATTCAGTACTTC CASRTGIGENIQYF
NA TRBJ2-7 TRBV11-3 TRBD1 TGTGCCAGCAGCTCAAGACAGGGGAACGAGCAGTACTTC CASSSRQGNEQYF
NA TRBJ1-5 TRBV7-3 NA TGTGCCAGCAGCTTATTCCGGACAGCCTCGTGGCAGCCCCAGCATTTT CASSLFRTASWQPQHF
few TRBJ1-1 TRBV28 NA TGTGCCAGCATCGCCCCAGGGGTAAAAGCTTTCTTT CASIAPGVKAFF
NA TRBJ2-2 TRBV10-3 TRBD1 TGTGCCATCAGTGGGGGGGACAGGGGTCGGACCCAGACGAACACCGGGGAGCTGTTTTTT CAISGGDRGRTQTNTGELFF
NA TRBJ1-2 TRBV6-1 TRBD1 TGTGCCAGCAGTGAGGGACAGGGCCCAGGGTATGGCTACACCTTC CASSEGQGPGYGYTF
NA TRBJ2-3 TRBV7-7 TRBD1 TGTGCCAGCAGCTTTCGCCGGGACAGAGTACAGTATTTT CASSFRRDRVQYF
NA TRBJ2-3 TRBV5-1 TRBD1 TGCGCCAGCAGCTTGGGGGGACAGGGACCCACAGATACGCAGTATTTT CASSLGGQGPTDTQYF
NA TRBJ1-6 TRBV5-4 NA TGTGCCAGCAGCTCACTAGCTACGGGCGAGGGAATTCTCTCACCCCTCCACTTT CASSSLATGEGILSPLHF